Given below is one T cell receptor beta chain in context. Other DNA sequences in this specimen translate into the identical CDR3. In the study's own analysis: Amplification with reference gene primers provided the estimates of nucleated cell counts. The data were produced by immunoSEQ multiplex PCR, yet TCRdb's version contains in-frame clones alone and is incomplete. V and J calls and clone size are copied from that table; D and trimming were computed from the DNA. The sample contains about 190,000 clones, 70% to 80% of which appear only once. CDR3 length: 12 residues. Trimming pared 1 base from V and 7 bases from J, leaving 5 bases between. Germline V gene data show CDR1 as LGHDT and CDR2 as YNNKEL (reference sequence). This sample was included in a study of blood T cell repertoires in COVID-19. Study details: Specimens from acute and convalescent COVID-19 originated in the United States, Italy and Spain. Sources were T cells, B-cell-depleted T cells, or PBMCs; the material itself was cDNA or gDNA.

This sequence originates from a man aged 45-60 years who had recovered from COVID-19. The chain couples TRBV3-1 (or the pseudogene TRBV3-2) to TRBJ2-1; D gene uncertain. Input material: peripheral blood. The CDR3 DNA reads TGTGCCAGCAGCCAAGCGGGTAATGAGCAGTTCTTC. Translating it yields CASSQAGNEQFF.